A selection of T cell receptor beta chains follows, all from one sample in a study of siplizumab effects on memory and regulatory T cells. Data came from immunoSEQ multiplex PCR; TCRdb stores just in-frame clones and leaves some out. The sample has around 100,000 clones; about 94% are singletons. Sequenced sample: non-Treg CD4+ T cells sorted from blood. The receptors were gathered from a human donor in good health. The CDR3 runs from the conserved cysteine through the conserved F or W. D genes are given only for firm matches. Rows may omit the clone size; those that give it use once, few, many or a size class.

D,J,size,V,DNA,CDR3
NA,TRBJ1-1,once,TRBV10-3,TGTGCCATCAGCGCGGCGCTGACTGAAGCTTTCTTT,CAISAALTEAFF
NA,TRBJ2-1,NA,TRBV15,TGTGCCACCAGCAGAGGACAGGAATACAATGAGCAGTTCTTC,CATSRGQEYNEQFF
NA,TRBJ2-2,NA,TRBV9,TGTGCCAGCAGCGTAGAAATACTCGGGGAGCTGTTTTTT,CASSVEILGELFF
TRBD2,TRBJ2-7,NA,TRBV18,TGTGCCAGCTCACCGGGACTAGCGGGAACGGGAAACGAGCAGTACTTC,CASSPGLAGTGNEQYF
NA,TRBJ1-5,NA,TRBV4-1,TGCGCCAGCAGCCAAGTGCGAGGGGATCAGCCCCAGCATTTT,CASSQVRGDQPQHF
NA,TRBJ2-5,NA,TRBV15,TGTGCCACCAGCAGAGATGGAGAGACCCAGTACTTC,CATSRDGETQYF
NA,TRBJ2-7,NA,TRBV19,TGTGCCAGTAGTAACACAGGGGGGGCTTACGAGCAGTACTTC,CASSNTGGAYEQYF
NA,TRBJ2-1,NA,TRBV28,TGTGCCACCTCAGGGTACAATGAGCAGTTCTTC,CATSGYNEQFF
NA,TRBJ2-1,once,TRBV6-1,TGTGCCAGCAGTGAAAGACAACATTACAGCCTCAACAATGAGCAGTTCTTC,CASSERQHYSLNNEQFF
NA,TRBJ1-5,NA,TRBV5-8,TGTGCCAGCAGCTATGAATTTAGTTATAGCAATCAGCCCCAGCATTTT,CASSYEFSYSNQPQHF
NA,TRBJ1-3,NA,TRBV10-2,TGCGCCAGCAGTGAGAGGGCGGACACCATATATTTT,CASSERADTIYF
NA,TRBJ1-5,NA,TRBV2,TGTGCCAGCAGTGAAATGTCGAGCAATCAGCCCCAGCATTTT,CASSEMSSNQPQHF
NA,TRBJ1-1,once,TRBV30,TGTGCCTGGACTTTAAGGAACACTGAAGCTTTCTTT,CAWTLRNTEAFF
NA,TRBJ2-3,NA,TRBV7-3,TGTGCCAGCAGCTTAAAGGGTATGGGGCCAGATACGCAGTATTTT,CASSLKGMGPDTQYF
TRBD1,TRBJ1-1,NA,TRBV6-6,TGTGCCAGCAGTTACTCGACAGGGGTGAGCACTGAAGCTTTCTTT,CASSYSTGVSTEAFF
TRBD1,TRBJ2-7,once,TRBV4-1,TGCGCCAGCAGCCAATCAGGGGGCCCCTACGAGCAGTACTTC,CASSQSGGPYEQYF
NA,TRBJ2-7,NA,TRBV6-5,TGTGCCAGCAGTTACACCGGTCGGGCAGGGACCTACGAGCAGTACTTC,CASSYTGRAGTYEQYF
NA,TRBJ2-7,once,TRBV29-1,TGCAGCGGTGCAACTAGCCTAAGCTACGAGCAGTACTTC,CSGATSLSYEQYF
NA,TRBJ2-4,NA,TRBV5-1,TGCGCCAGCAGCCCCAGTGAAGCCAAAAACATTCAGTACTTC,CASSPSEAKNIQYF
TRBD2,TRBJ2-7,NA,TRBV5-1,TGCGCCAGCAGCCTAGAACGACTAGCGGGAACCGACGAGCAGTACTTC,CASSLERLAGTDEQYF
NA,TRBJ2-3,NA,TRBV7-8,TGTGCCAGCAGCTCGGGTGGCGGGGATACGCAGTATTTT,CASSSGGGDTQYF
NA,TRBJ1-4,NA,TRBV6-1,TGTGCCAGCAGTGAACGAGGTTGGGGACAAAGTGATAATGAAAAACTGTTTTTT,CASSERGWGQSDNEKLFF
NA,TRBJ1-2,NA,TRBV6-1,TGTGCCAGCACCTACGGGGACTTAATGGAAGGCTACACCTTC,CASTYGDLMEGYTF
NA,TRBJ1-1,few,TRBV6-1,TGTGCCAGCAGTGACACTGAAGCTTTCTTT,CASSDTEAFF
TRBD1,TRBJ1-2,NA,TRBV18,TGTGCCAGCTCACCTCAACAGGGGAGATATGGCTACACCTTC,CASSPQQGRYGYTF
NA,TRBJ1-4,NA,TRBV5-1,TGCGCCAGCAGCTTGGCAGGGGTTAATGAAAAACTGTTTTTT,CASSLAGVNEKLFF
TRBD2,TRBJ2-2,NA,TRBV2,TGTGCCAGCAGTGAACCTTTGTTCGGGACTAGTCCGAACACCGGGGAGCTGTTTTTT,CASSEPLFGTSPNTGELFF
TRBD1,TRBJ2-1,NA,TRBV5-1,TGCGCCAGCAGCATGGCCGGGACAGGGGTTTACAATGAGCAGTTCTTC,CASSMAGTGVYNEQFF
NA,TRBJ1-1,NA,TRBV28,TGTGCCAGCAGTTTACGACCGAACACTGAAGCTTTCTTT,CASSLRPNTEAFF
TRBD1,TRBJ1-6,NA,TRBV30,TGTGCCTGGACCCAATTAGACAGGGGAAATTCACCCCTCCACTTT,CAWTQLDRGNSPLHF
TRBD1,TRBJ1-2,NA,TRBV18,TGTGCCAGCTCACCATCGACAGGGTCTAACTATGGCTACACCTTC,CASSPSTGSNYGYTF
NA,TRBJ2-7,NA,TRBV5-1,TGCGCCAGCAGCTCCGTCTCCTACGAGCAGTACTTC,CASSSVSYEQYF
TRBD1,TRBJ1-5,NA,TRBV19,TGTGCCACGACAGGGAGAGGTCCAAATCAGCCCCAGCATTTT,CATTGRGPNQPQHF
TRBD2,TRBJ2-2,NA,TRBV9,TGTGCCAGCAGCGTAGAAGGGACTAGCGGGAGGGCGCTCACCGGGGAGCTGTTTTTT,CASSVEGTSGRALTGELFF